Below, 10 T cell receptor beta chains from the same sample are listed, as sequenced in a study of T cell responses to AZD1222 COVID-19 vaccine. Clones were sequenced by immunoSEQ multiplex PCR, and TCRdb holds only the in-frame ones, with some missing. Of 120,000 to 150,000 clones in the sample, around 90% were seen once. Sequences were derived from peripheral blood, sampled 28 days after the second dose of the MenACWY control vaccine. The receptors originated from an adult who received the MenACWY meningococcal vaccine as a control.

The chain carries TRBV7-9 and TRBJ1-1; TRBD1 is a possible D gene (5 bases). This CDR3 comprises 15 residues. Germline-derived CDR1 and CDR2 are SEHNR and FQNEAQ (reference sequence). V dropped 5 bases and J dropped 2 bases, with 15 bases sitting between them. The CDR3 loop is CASSLTDSFNTEAFF. In nucleotides, the CDR3 is TGTGCCAGCAGCCTCACAGACAGTTTCAACACTGAAGCTTTCTTT.

The CDR3 nucleotides read TGTGCCACCAGTGATTTTGACAGGGTTGGCTACACCTTC. Protein product: CATSDFDRVGYTF. The chain employs TRBV24-1 and TRBJ1-2; 7 positions match TRBD1. J was trimmed by 7 bases and V by 1 base; bases with no gene match: 2. The germline V gene has CDR1 KGHDR and CDR2 SFDVKD. This CDR3 is 13 amino acids long.

This clone was counted once. The chain uses TRBV4-3 and TRBJ2-5; D perhaps matches TRBD2 (7 bases). Between the trimmed V and J ends, which lost 0 bases and 5 bases, there was a span of 13 bases. This CDR3 comprises 15 residues. The germline CDR1 and CDR2 sequences are LGHNA and YSLEER. CDR3 sequence reads: CASSQDVGGRETQYF. The DNA for the CDR3 is TGCGCCAGCAGCCAAGATGTCGGGGGGCGGGAGACCCAGTACTTC.

J is TRBJ1-2 and V is TRBV5-4; TRBD1 matches 8 bases. The CDR3 runs to 14 residues. V dropped 4 bases and J dropped 4; count of bases not matched to a gene: 6. Germline V gives CDR1 SGHNT, CDR2 YYREEE (reference sequence). CDR3 residues: CASSTSTGGYGYTF. As DNA, the CDR3 is TGTGCCAGCAGCACCTCAACAGGGGGCTATGGCTACACCTTC. Using reference TRBV5-4 and TRBJ1-2 for the parts outside the CDR3, the full variable domain is ETGVTQSPTHLIKTRGQQVTLRCSSQSGHNTVSWYQQALGQGPQFIFQYYREEENGRGNFPPRFSGLQFPNYSSELNVNALELDDSALYLCASSTSTGGYGYTFGSGTRLTVV.

The CDR3 region has the DNA TGCGCCAGCAGCTTGTACCAGGTCACTGAAGCTTTCTTT. Amino acids: CASSLYQVTEAFF. The chain has TRBV5-1 and TRBJ1-1; D gene ambiguous. Germline CDR1 reads SGHRS; CDR2 reads YFSETQ. V shed 1 base and J shed 4 bases, with 8 bases lying between them. This CDR3 comprises 13 residues. The full variable domain, in which reference TRBV5-1 and TRBJ1-1 provide the parts outside the CDR3, is KAGVTQTPRYLIKTRGQQVTLSCSPISGHRSVSWYQQTPGQGLQFLFEYFSETQRNKGNFPGRFSGRQFSNSRSEMNVSTLELGDSALYLCASSLYQVTEAFFGQGTRLTVV.

This rearrangement joins TRBV6-1 to TRBJ1-3; D possibly corresponds to TRBD1 (5 bases). Trimming removed 1 base at V and 8 bases at J, with 12 bases between. The CDR3 consists of 14 residues. Germline values: CDR1 MNHNS, CDR2 SASEGT. CDR3 in amino acids: CASSEGRAWDTIYF. The CDR3 DNA follows: TGTGCCAGCAGTGAAGGCAGGGCGTGGGACACCATATATTTT.

The rearrangement uses TRBV11-3 and TRBJ1-3; D is perhaps TRBD1 (5 bases). Trimming took off 3 bases at V and 0 bases at J, with 9 bases between the two ends. This CDR3 comprises 15 residues. The V gene's germline CDR1 is SGHNT and CDR2 YENEEA. In nucleotides, the CDR3 is TGTGCCAGCAGCTTTCCAGGGCGCTCTGGAAACACCATATATTTT. Residues: CASSFPGRSGNTIYF.

In regard to this clone: The identical CDR3 is also encoded by other nucleotide sequences in the sample. This chain uses TRBV7-2 with TRBJ1-2; weak D call: TRBD1 (5 bases). Germline-derived CDR1 and CDR2 are SGHTA and FQGNSA. Trimming removed 1 base at V and 12 bases at J, with 12 bases between. CDR3 length: 12 residues. The CDR3 coding sequence is TGTGCCAGCAGCTTAGTCGGGGGAGTGGACACCTTC. This encodes CASSLVGGVDTF.

The chain has TRBV3-1 (or the pseudogene TRBV3-2) and TRBJ1-3; D remains unclear. V gave up 4 bases and J gave up 0 bases, with 10 bases separating them. Germline V lookup: CDR1 LGHDT, CDR2 YNNKEL (reference sequence). This CDR3 spans 15 amino acids. CDR3 residues: CASSPISGSGNTIYF. CDR3 DNA: TGTGCCAGCAGCCCCATTTCAGGCTCTGGAAACACCATATATTTT.

V and J are TRBV30 and TRBJ2-7, with a weak D call TRBD1 (5 bases). CDR1 is GTSNPN, CDR2 SVGIG, per germline (reference sequence). The CDR3 runs to 11 residues. The ends were cut back, 5 bases at V and 6 bases at J, with 11 bases in the middle. The CDR3 DNA follows: TGTGCCTGGCGAACAGGCGTCGAGCAGTACTTC. Translating it yields CAWRTGVEQYF.